Only a few counts were recorded for the clone carrying this T cell receptor (beta chain). This record comes from a study of blood T cell repertoires in COVID-19. There are 14 residues in the CDR3. Germline CDR1 SGHRS, CDR2 YFSETQ. Losses at the gene ends were 3 bases for V and 7 bases for J; bases not matched to a gene: 3. Under the authors' procedure: Estimation of nucleated cell counts relied on the amplification of reference gene primers. This table comes from immunoSEQ multiplex PCR, and its TCRdb copy is limited to in-frame clones, with some not included. V and J calls and clone size come straight from that table; D and trimming were deduced from the DNA. The repertoire includes 150,000 to 200,000 clones, roughly 84% of them detected once, and 13% sits in the top ten. Those who participated ranged in age from about 18 to 89 years and resided in around 22 US areas. In Cohort 3, a recovered donor had either two negative PCRs, clearance, or symptom resolution.

This clonotype originated in an older woman who had recovered from COVID-19. The chain joins TRBV5-1 to TRBJ1-4; 10 nucleotides agree with TRBD1. Sequencing was done on a sample of PBMCs or T cells enriched from blood (not recorded which). The CDR3 bases are TGCGCCAGCAGCTCGGGGGACAGGGGTGAAAAACTGTTTTTT. This encodes CASSSGDRGEKLFF.